One sample yielded the 30 T cell receptor beta chains listed below, sequenced in a study of prognosis after radiotherapy for stage I lung cancer. Genomic DNA provided the template from which TCR beta CDR3 was amplified by two-round multiplex PCR. Primers (each specific to one TRBV or TRBJ gene) were used in first-round PCR. TCRdb recomputed calls from the multiplex PCR reads with MiXCR, one row per CDR3 protein. The table includes about 35,000 distinct CDR3 sequences, approximately 36% detected once. Sequences were derived from PBMCs, sampled before or after stereotactic body radiation therapy (not recorded which). These receptors were obtained from a donor aged 50 or older with non-small cell lung cancer.

As concerns this clonotype: A read error is the likely source, as a far larger clone sits one nucleotide away. V gene TRBV6-4 combines with J gene TRBJ1-2, with 9 bases lining up with TRBD1. CDR3 length: 15 amino acids. Per the germline V gene, CDR1 is MRHNA and CDR2 is SNTAGT. CDR3 in amino acids: CASSRSRQGEFGYSF. The CDR3, as DNA: TGTGCCAGCAGCAGAAGTCGACAGGGGGAATTTGGCTACAGCTTC.

Of note for this clonotype: A read error may be the cause here, since a much bigger clone is one base away. The CDR3 nucleotides read TGCAGTACTACAGTAGAAGGCTACGAGCAGTACTTC. This gives the protein CSTTVEGYEQYF. The V call is TRBV20-1, the J call TRBJ2-7; D is ambiguous. The germline V and J ends were trimmed by 8 bases and 3 bases, with 14 bases remaining between them. Germline V gene lookup returns CDR1 DFQATT and CDR2 SNEGSKA (reference sequence). The CDR3 contains 12 residues.

This chain uses TRBV3-1 with TRBJ1-6, with a weak D call TRBD1 (6 bases). V dropped 2 bases and J dropped 7 bases, with 6 bases sitting between them. The CDR3 length is 13 residues. Germline assignment: CDR1 LGHDT and CDR2 YNNKEL (reference sequence). The CDR3 region is CASSQTGNSPLHF. In nucleotides, the CDR3 is TGTGCCAGCAGCCAAACAGGGAATTCACCCCTCCACTTT.

This clonotype was counted many times. J is TRBJ2-7 and V is TRBV10-3; tentatively, D is TRBD1 or TRBD2 (5 bases each). Germline-derived CDR1 and CDR2 are ENHRY and SYGVKD. Trimming pared 2 bases from V and 2 bases from J, leaving 16 bases between. This CDR3 has 16 amino acids. This CDR3 is CAISEPSSGDPYEQYF. In DNA form, the CDR3 reads TGTGCCATCAGTGAGCCGTCGTCTGGGGACCCCTACGAGCAGTACTTC.

This clonotype was seen at least ten times. The chain has TRBV7-3 and TRBJ1-1; D might be TRBD1 (5 bases). The CDR3 consists of 14 residues. CDR1 SGHTA and CDR2 FQGTGA come from the germline V gene. V shed 7 bases and J shed 4 bases, with 16 bases lying between them. Here the CDR3 reads CASTKNEGSTEAFF. As DNA, the CDR3 is TGTGCCAGCACCAAGAACGAGGGGAGCACTGAAGCTTTCTTT.

This clonotype was observed many times. This rearrangement joins TRBV5-1 to TRBJ2-1; D gene ambiguous. Trimming took 4 bases from V and 0 from J, leaving 11 bases between them. There are 15 residues in the CDR3. CDR1 and CDR2 (germline): SGHRS, YFSETQ. CDR3 in DNA: TGCGCCAGCAGCCCCGACCCCAGCTCCTACAATGAGCAGTTCTTC. This sequence encodes CASSPDPSSYNEQFF.

The gene calls are TRBV13 and TRBJ1-6; D is unresolved. Germline V gene lookup returns CDR1 PRHDT and CDR2 FYEKMQ (reference sequence). The CDR3 is 15 amino acids. The CDR3 coding sequence is TGTGCAAGAACCCGATGGGGTGCTTCAGGATCACCCCTCCACTTT. This encodes CARTRWGASGSPLHF.

This clonotype showed up many times. The gene calls are TRBV6-2 or TRBV6-3 and TRBJ2-7; 7 nucleotides align to TRBD1. Unmatched junction bases numbered 7, after V lost 4 bases and J lost 7 bases. Germline-derived CDR1 and CDR2 are MNHEY and SVGEGT. The CDR3 runs 13 residues. CDR3 nucleotide sequence: TGTGCCAGCAGTTCGAGACAGGGTTGGGAGCAGTACTTC. Translation: CASSSRQGWEQYF.

Ten or more counts support this clonotype. This sequence joins TRBV6-1 and TRBJ1-1; tentative D call: TRBD1 (5 bases). V lost 7 bases to trimming and J lost 0 bases, with 12 bases between them. This CDR3 spans 14 amino acids. Germline V CDR1 and CDR2: MNHNS, SASEGT. CDR3 in amino acids: CASTTTVLNTEAFF. The CDR3 bases are TGTGCCAGCACCACGACAGTGTTGAACACTGAAGCTTTCTTT.

This clonotype has a count of ten or more. The rearrangement joins TRBV12-3 or TRBV12-4 to TRBJ1-2; weak D call: TRBD1 (5 bases). This CDR3 has 13 amino acids. Trimming cost V 5 bases and J 3 bases, with 10 bases left between them. CDR3 sequence: CASSPQGDYGYTF. CDR3 nucleotide sequence: TGTGCCAGCAGTCCCCAGGGAGACTATGGCTACACCTTC.

In its sample, this clonotype was seen many times. The V call is TRBV30, the J call TRBJ2-3; D not resolved. Germline V lookup: CDR1 GTSNPN, CDR2 SVGIG (reference sequence). Trimming left V 3 bases short and J 0 bases short, with 10 bases between. This CDR3 contains 14 residues. CDR3 DNA sequence: TGTGCCTGGAGAACAGCCGGGAGCACAGATACGCAGTATTTT. Its translation: CAWRTAGSTDTQYF.

J is TRBJ2-7 and V is TRBV2, with D perhaps matching TRBD1 (5 bases). V was pared by 9 bases and J by 2 bases, with 14 bases between. The length of the CDR3 is 13 residues. CDR1 and CDR2 from the germline V gene are SNHLY and FYNNEI. The CDR3 loop is CASLRQWAYEQYF. The CDR3 DNA reads as TGTGCCAGTCTCCGACAGTGGGCCTACGAGCAGTACTTC. The variable domain in full, with the rest retrieved from reference TRBV2 and TRBJ2-7, is EPEVTQTPSHQVTQMGQEVILRCVPISNHLYFYWYRQILGQKVEFLVSFYNNEISEKSEIFDDQFSVERPDGSNFTLKIRSTKLEDSAMYFCASLRQWAYEQYFGPGTRLTVT.

This clonotype was found once. This rearrangement joins TRBV6-2 or TRBV6-3 to TRBJ2-7, with TRBD2 matching over 16 bases. The trim removed 6 bases at V and 7 bases at J, leaving 6 bases unmatched. The CDR3 totals 15 residues. Germline loops: CDR1 MNHEY, CDR2 SVGEGT. CDR3 sequence (DNA): TGTGCCAGCAGGACGGGGACTAGCGGGAGGGATGAGCAGTACTTC. Its translation is CASRTGTSGRDEQYF.

This clonotype showed up many times. The chain uses TRBV9 and TRBJ1-1; tentatively, D is TRBD1 (5 bases). Per the germline V gene, CDR1 is SGDLS and CDR2 is YYNGEE. CDR3 length: 15 amino acids. The V end was cut by 4 bases, the J end by 4 bases, with 17 bases between. The CDR3 region has the DNA TGTGCCAGCAGCCCAGGGATGTGGCGGGGCACTGAAGCTTTCTTT. Amino acid sequence: CASSPGMWRGTEAFF.

In its sample, this clonotype was seen a few times. A far larger clone is a single base away, which makes a read error likely. The chain joins TRBV6-9 to TRBJ1-5; D gene ambiguous. This CDR3 comprises 14 residues. Germline CDR1 MNHGY, CDR2 SVAAGI. The CDR3 nucleotides are TGTGCCAGCAGTTACTCAGAAAGCAATCAGCACCAGCATTTT. This encodes CASSYSESNQHQHF.

This clonotype showed up many times. The genes are TRBV10-3 and TRBJ1-1; unclear D gene. V lost 5 bases, J lost 0 bases, and 7 bases lay in between. The length of the CDR3 is 13 residues. Germline loops: CDR1 ENHRY, CDR2 SYGVKD. The CDR3 sequence is CAISSNMNTEAFF. In nucleotides, the CDR3 is TGTGCCATCAGTTCGAACATGAACACTGAAGCTTTCTTT.

This clonotype was picked up many times. The chain combines TRBV30 with TRBJ1-3; maybe TRBD1 (5 bases). Germline-derived CDR1 and CDR2 are GTSNPN and SVGIG (reference sequence). Trimming took 1 base from V and 3 from J, leaving 10 bases between them. The CDR3 has 14 residues. The CDR3 loop is CAWSAGGVGNTIYF. As DNA, the CDR3 is TGTGCCTGGAGTGCGGGGGGGGTTGGAAACACCATATATTTT.

Details on this clonotype: A read error may be the cause here, since a much bigger clone is one base away. The chain links TRBV6-1 to TRBJ2-5; TRBD1 might be the D (5 bases). The germline V and J ends were trimmed by 7 bases and 2 bases, with 17 bases remaining between them. The CDR3 contains 15 residues. Germline CDR1 MNHNS, CDR2 SASEGT. The CDR3 DNA sequence: TGTGCCAGCATGCTGCCTGGGGCCCCACAAGAGACCCAGTACTTC. Translation: CASMLPGAPQETQYF.

In its sample, this clonotype was seen many times. This chain uses TRBV20-1 with TRBJ1-5; D not resolved. CDR3 size: 16 residues. Trimming removed 2 bases from V and 1 base from J, with 15 bases in between. From germline, CDR1 is DFQATT and CDR2 SNEGSKA (reference sequence). The CDR3 region is CSARPRNRGSNQPQHF. The CDR3 bases are TGCAGTGCTAGACCCCGGAATCGCGGCAGCAATCAGCCCCAGCATTTT.

Ten or more counts support this clonotype. The gene calls are TRBV18 and TRBJ2-1; weak D call: TRBD2 (6 bases). V dropped 5 bases and J dropped 8 bases, with 16 bases sitting between them. Germline loops: CDR1 KGHSH, CDR2 LQKENI. The CDR3 spans 14 residues. The CDR3: CASSKVRESDEQFF. The CDR3 coding sequence is TGTGCCAGCTCAAAGGTCCGGGAGTCGGATGAGCAGTTCTTC.

This clonotype was counted at least ten times. The rearrangement uses TRBV29-1 and TRBJ2-7; TRBD2 is a possible D gene (6 bases). V was cut by 4 bases and J by 4 bases, with 14 bases left in between. The CDR3 runs 13 residues. Germline CDR1 and CDR2: SQVTM and ANQGSEA. In DNA form, the CDR3 reads TGCAGCGTTGCTGGGACTGCTAGATACGAGCAGTACTTC. As protein: CSVAGTARYEQYF.

Comments on this clonotype: With a far larger clone one base away, a read error is the likely cause. The chain couples TRBV28 to TRBJ2-4, with 12 bases fitting TRBD1. CDR1 MDHEN and CDR2 SYDVKM come from the germline V gene. CDR3 size: 14 residues. Written as DNA, the CDR3 is TGTGCCAGTAGGGACAGGGGGCGTACAAGGGAGCATTTCTTC. Its translation is CASRDRGRTREHFF.

Turning to this clonotype: A read error may explain this, as a much larger clone is one base away. V is TRBV6-1 and J is TRBJ1-2; TRBD1 is a possible D gene (5 bases). Germline CDR1 reads MNHNS; CDR2 reads SASEGT. This CDR3 has 12 amino acids. The CDR3 is CASSRDSYCYTF. The CDR3 DNA sequence: TGTGCCAGCAGTCGAGACAGCTATTGCTACACCTTC.

The rearrangement links TRBV12-3 or TRBV12-4 to TRBJ2-1, with 8 bases identical to TRBD2. The trim removed 5 bases at V and 8 bases at J, leaving 11 bases unmatched. The CDR3 is made up of 15 amino acids. CDR3 amino acids: CASSPKRGYSDEQFF. The CDR3, as DNA: TGTGCCAGCAGTCCTAAGCGGGGGTACTCAGATGAGCAGTTCTTC.

This clonotype was recorded many times. The chain employs TRBV7-3 and TRBJ2-5; 8 bases line up with TRBD1. Per germline, CDR1 SGHTA and CDR2 FQGTGA. CDR3 length: 13 amino acids. The trim removed 5 bases at V and 3 bases at J, leaving 2 bases unmatched. This CDR3 is CASSPTGEETQYF. The CDR3 DNA reads as TGTGCCAGCAGCCCGACAGGGGAAGAGACCCAGTACTTC.

Note on this clonotype: A read error may explain this, as a much larger clone is one base away. This rearrangement joins TRBV5-1 to TRBJ2-5; 11 bases map to TRBD2. CDR1 and CDR2 from the germline V gene are SGHRS and YFSETQ. The CDR3 runs to 14 residues. CDR3 bases: TGCTCCAGCAGTGGGACTAGCGGCGTGGGGACCCAGTACTTC. It is translated as CSSSGTSGVGTQYF.

This clonotype was counted ten times or more. The gene calls are TRBV28 and TRBJ1-2, with D uncertain. Trimming stripped 4 bases from V and 7 bases from J, with 16 bases between. CDR3 size: 14 residues. Germline lookup yields CDR1 MDHEN and CDR2 SYDVKM. The DNA of the CDR3 is TGTGCCAGCAGTTGGCAGCACCTTGTTGGTGGCTACACCTTC. Amino acid sequence: CASSWQHLVGGYTF.

The chain has TRBV2 and TRBJ2-2; D gene uncertain. The CDR3 sequence is 14 residues long. V gave up 9 bases and J gave up 6 bases, with 17 bases separating them. From germline, CDR1 is SNHLY and CDR2 FYNNEI. The CDR3 bases are TGTGCCAGTAGTCCTCAACAGTGGGCCGGGGAGCTGTTTTTT. Translating it yields CASSPQQWAGELFF. The whole variable domain, remainder taken from reference TRBV2 and TRBJ2-2, is EPEVTQTPSHQVTQMGQEVILRCVPISNHLYFYWYRQILGQKVEFLVSFYNNEISEKSEIFDDQFSVERPDGSNFTLKIRSTKLEDSAMYFCASSPQQWAGELFFGEGSRLTVL.

About this clonotype itself: This may stem from a read error, because a much larger clone lies one nucleotide away. The chain has TRBV9 and TRBJ1-2, with D unresolved. From germline, CDR1 is SGDLS and CDR2 YYNGEE. The CDR3 is made up of 13 amino acids. Trimming removed 7 bases at V and 3 bases at J, with 13 bases between. The CDR3, as DNA: TGTGCCAGCGCCCTAGGGCAGCACTATGGCTACACCTTC. Protein: CASALGQHYGYTF.

The chain couples TRBV11-2 to TRBJ1-6; unclear D gene. CDR3 length equals 15 residues. With 2 bases removed from V and 2 bases from J, the gap between germline ends came to 7 bases. CDR1 SGHAT and CDR2 FQNNGV come from the germline V gene. In nucleotides, the CDR3 is TGTGCCAGCAGCTTAAGGGCGGCCTATAATTCACCCCTCCACTTT. Translating gives CASSLRAAYNSPLHF.